These T cell receptor beta chains were read from a single sample in a study of CD8 T cells in Susac syndrome. TCRdb independently ran MiXCR on the immunoSEQ multiplex PCR reads; one entry per CDR3 protein. Of about 160,000 distinct CDR3 sequences listed, approximately 95% are singletons. The specimen sequenced was CD4+ T cells from PBMCs. The receptors shown here come from a human donor with Susac syndrome. Each CDR3 is given with its conserved first and last residue. The D gene is left open where the match is weak. Clone size appears in some rows only: once, few, many, or a class for an expanded clone.

d_call j_call v_call clone_size cdr3_aa cdr3_nt
. TRBJ2-5 TRBV18 . CASSPSQQETQYF TGTGCCAGCTCACCCTCGCAGCAGGAGACCCAGTACTTC
. TRBJ1-5 TRBV16 . CASSRDMTSNQPQHF TGTGCCAGCAGCCGGGACATGACAAGCAATCAGCCCCAGCATTTT
TRBD1 TRBJ1-2 TRBV27 . CASSPGTVGYYGYTF TGTGCCAGCAGCCCTGGGACAGTTGGCTACTATGGCTACACCTTC
TRBD2 TRBJ2-2 TRBV14 . CASSQAIRRGGTGELFF TGTGCCAGCAGCCAAGCTATACGTCGGGGGGGAACCGGGGAGCTGTTTTTT
. TRBJ2-5 TRBV4-1 . CASSQLGAPGETQYF TGCGCCAGCAGCCAGCTGGGAGCTCCGGGAGAGACCCAGTACTTC
TRBD2 TRBJ2-3 TRBV20-1 . CSAGSGRALTDTQYF TGCAGTGCTGGTAGCGGGAGGGCCTTGACAGATACGCAGTATTTT
. TRBJ2-2 TRBV12-3/TRBV12-4 . CASSPRTGNTGELFF TGTGCCAGCAGTCCTAGGACGGGGAACACCGGGGAGCTGTTTTTT
. TRBJ1-5 TRBV29-1 . CSGGGPNQPQHF TGCAGCGGGGGGGGGCCCAATCAGCCCCAGCATTTT
. TRBJ1-5 TRBV28 . CASSSYRGGNQPQHF TGTGCCAGCAGTTCGTATAGGGGTGGCAATCAGCCCCAGCATTTT
TRBD2 TRBJ2-5 TRBV20-1 . CSARPRTRGETQYF TGCAGTGCTAGACCTCGGACGCGGGGGGAGACCCAGTACTTC
TRBD1 TRBJ2-1 TRBV29-1 . CSVLGTAAGNEQFF TGCAGCGTTCTCGGGACAGCGGCAGGAAATGAGCAGTTCTTC
TRBD2 TRBJ2-1 TRBV29-1 . CSTGLAGVNEQFF TGCAGCACGGGACTAGCGGGAGTTAATGAGCAGTTCTTC
. TRBJ1-2 TRBV24-1 once CATSDFTDGYTF TGTGCCACCAGTGATTTTACCGATGGCTACACCTTC
. TRBJ1-5 TRBV20-1 . CSASVDGGNQPQHF TGCAGTGCTAGCGTAGACGGCGGCAATCAGCCCCAGCATTTT
. TRBJ1-5 TRBV20-1 once CSARARSSNQPQHF TGCAGTGCTAGAGCCAGGTCGAGCAATCAGCCCCAGCATTTT
TRBD1 TRBJ1-2 TRBV24-1 . CATSDDRERYGYTF TGTGCCACCAGTGACGACAGGGAGAGATATGGCTACACCTTC
. TRBJ2-5 TRBV5-1 . CASSLRYGETQYF TGCGCCAGCAGCTTACGGTATGGAGAGACCCAGTACTTC
. TRBJ2-7 TRBV25-1 . CASRASIYEQYF TGTGCCAGCAGGGCCTCAATCTACGAGCAGTACTTC
. TRBJ2-5 TRBV9 . CASSLGGKETQYF TGTGCCAGCAGCCTCGGGGGAAAAGAGACCCAGTACTTC
TRBD1 TRBJ1-2 TRBV3-1 . CASSLRTGTYHYGYTF TGTGCCAGCAGTTTACGGACAGGGACCTACCACTATGGCTACACCTTC
TRBD1 TRBJ1-6 TRBV6-1 . CASIRTGSNSPLHF TGTGCCAGCATACGGACAGGGAGTAATTCACCCCTCCACTTT
. TRBJ2-2 TRBV7-9 . CASSFLIAEGHTGELFF TGTGCCAGCAGCTTTTTAATAGCGGAGGGCCACACCGGGGAGCTGTTTTTT
TRBD1 TRBJ1-5 TRBV5-1 . CASSPGQSNQPQHF TGCGCCAGCAGTCCGGGACAGAGCAATCAGCCCCAGCATTTT
. TRBJ1-2 TRBV12-5 . CASGLEGMSYGYTF TGTGCTAGTGGTTTGGAGGGGATGAGCTATGGCTACACCTTC
TRBD2 TRBJ2-3 TRBV7-2 . CASSLDSGTSDTQYF TGTGCCAGCAGCTTGGATTCCGGGACTAGTGATACGCAGTATTTT
. TRBJ1-3 TRBV1 . CTSSQDMGTTGNTIYF TGCACCAGCAGCCAAGATATGGGAACTACTGGAAACACCATATATTTT
. TRBJ2-6 TRBV24-1 . CATSDGANVLTF TGTGCCACCAGTGATGGGGCCAACGTCCTGACTTTC